This TCR beta chain was recorded in a study of T-cell reconstitution after alpha-beta-depleted transplantation in children. Findings and caveats of the study: Several hundred expanded graft clones reportedly supplied alpha-beta T cells about two months after transplant.

With respect to this clonotype: What it recognizes is unknown.

Unique molecular identifiers were incorporated during preparation of the TCRbeta library. Via MiXCR, TCRdb re-called the PCR reads, giving one row per CDR3 protein. The profile covers around 600,000 distinct CDR3 sequences, with roughly 23% appearing a single time and 12% to 15% taken by the ten largest. Per germline, CDR1 KGHSH and CDR2 LQKENI. The CDR3 consists of 16 residues. Trimming took off 3 bases at V and 0 bases at J, with 15 bases between the two ends. The source of this sequence is a boy under three years old who had a stem cell transplant for acute myeloid leukemia, so the T cells may come from the graft donor. Here the sequenced sample was PBMCs, mostly from graft donor cells, taken 360 days after TCRalphabeta/CD19-depleted stem cell transplant. V usage is TRBV18 and J usage is TRBJ2-7; D is unclear. The CDR3 DNA is TGTGCCAGCTCACCGGGCGCAGCCGGAAACTCCTACGAGCAGTACTTC. Amino acid sequence: CASSPGAAGNSYEQYF.